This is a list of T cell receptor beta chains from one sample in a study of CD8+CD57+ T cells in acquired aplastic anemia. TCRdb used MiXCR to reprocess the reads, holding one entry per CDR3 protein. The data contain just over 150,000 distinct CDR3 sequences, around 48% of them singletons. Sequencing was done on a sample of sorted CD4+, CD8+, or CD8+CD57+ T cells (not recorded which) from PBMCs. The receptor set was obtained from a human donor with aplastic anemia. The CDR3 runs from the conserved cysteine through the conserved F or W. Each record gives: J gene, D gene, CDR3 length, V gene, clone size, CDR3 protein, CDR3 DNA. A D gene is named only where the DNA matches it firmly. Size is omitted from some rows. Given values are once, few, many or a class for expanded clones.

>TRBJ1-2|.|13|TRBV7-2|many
CASSLGPTYGYTF
TGTGCCAGCAGCTTAGGGCCAACCTATGGCTACACCTTC
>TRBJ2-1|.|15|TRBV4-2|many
CASSQGDLGMGEQFF
TGTGCCAGCAGCCAAGGGGACTTAGGAATGGGAGAGCAGTTCTTC
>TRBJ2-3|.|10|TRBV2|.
CASRGGTQYF
TGTGCCAGCAGGGGTGGTACGCAGTATTTT
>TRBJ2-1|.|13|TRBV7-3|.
CASSLTPVNEQFF
TGTGCCAGCAGCTTAACTCCGGTGAATGAGCAGTTCTTC
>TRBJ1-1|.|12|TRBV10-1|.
CASNGSNAEAFF
TGCGCCAGCAATGGGTCGAACGCTGAAGCTTTCTTT
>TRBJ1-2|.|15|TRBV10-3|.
CAISESGIPYYGYTF
TGTGCCATCAGTGAGTCGGGGATCCCATACTATGGCTACACCTTC
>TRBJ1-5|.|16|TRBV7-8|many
CASRREGGISNQPQHF
TGTGCCAGCAGACGAGAAGGGGGGATTAGCAATCAGCCCCAGCATTTT
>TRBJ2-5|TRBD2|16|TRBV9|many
CASSGGLAGIAETQYF
TGTGCCAGCAGCGGCGGACTAGCGGGTATAGCGGAGACCCAGTACTTC
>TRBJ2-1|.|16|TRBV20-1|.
CSARVGSINIPNEQFF
TGCAGTGCTAGAGTTGGCTCAATAAACATCCCCAATGAGCAGTTCTTC
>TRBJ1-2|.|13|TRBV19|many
CASSVDSYYGYTF
TGTGCCAGTTCCGTCGACAGTTACTATGGCTACACCTTC
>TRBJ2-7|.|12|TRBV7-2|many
CASSLGAYEQYF
TGTGCCAGCAGCTTAGGAGCATACGAGCAGTACTTC
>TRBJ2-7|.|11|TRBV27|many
CASSSYHEQYF
TGTGCCAGCAGTTCCTACCACGAGCAGTACTTC
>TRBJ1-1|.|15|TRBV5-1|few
CASSLVGAPDTEAFF
TGCGCCAGCAGCTTGGTGGGGGCCCCCGACACTGAAGCTTTCTTT
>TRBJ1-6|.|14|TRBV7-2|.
CASSLTGPNSSLHF
TGTGCCAGCAGCTTAACAGGGCCTAATTCATCCCTCCACTTT
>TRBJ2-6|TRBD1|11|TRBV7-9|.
CASRGQGPLTF
TGTGCCAGCAGGGGACAGGGACCCCTGACTTTC
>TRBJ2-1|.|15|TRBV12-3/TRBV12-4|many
CASSVGPVRGNEQFF
TGTGCCAGCAGCGTAGGACCGGTGAGGGGGAATGAGCAGTTCTTC
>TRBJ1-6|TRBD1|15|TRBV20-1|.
CSARGQGNEASPLHF
TGCAGTGCTAGGGGACAGGGCAATGAGGCTTCACCCCTCCACTTT
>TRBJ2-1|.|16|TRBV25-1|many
CASSGLPLAVYNEQFF
TGTGCCAGCAGTGGCCTACCACTAGCAGTCTACAATGAGCAGTTCTTC
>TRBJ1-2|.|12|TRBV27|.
CASSLSGTGYTF
TGTGCCAGCAGTTTATCAGGGACAGGCTACACCTTC
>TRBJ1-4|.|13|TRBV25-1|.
CASSESTGVKLFF
TGTGCCAGCAGTGAATCAACCGGTGTAAAACTGTTTTTT
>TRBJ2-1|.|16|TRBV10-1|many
CASSESTGPWDNEQFF
TGCGCCAGCAGTGAGTCTACAGGGCCGTGGGACAATGAGCAGTTCTTC
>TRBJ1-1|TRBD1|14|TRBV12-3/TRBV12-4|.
CASRPTGLNTEAFF
TGTGCCAGCAGACCGACAGGGTTGAACACTGAAGCTTTCTTT
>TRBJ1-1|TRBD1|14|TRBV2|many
CASGQGRSDTEAFF
TGTGCCAGCGGACAGGGAAGATCGGACACTGAAGCTTTCTTT
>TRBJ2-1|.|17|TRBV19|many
CASSTPFDPAVYNEQFF
TGTGCCAGTAGTACTCCCTTCGACCCAGCGGTCTACAATGAGCAGTTCTTC
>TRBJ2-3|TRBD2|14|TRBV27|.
CASSPGLATDTQYF
TGTGCCAGCAGTCCGGGACTAGCCACAGATACGCAGTATTTT
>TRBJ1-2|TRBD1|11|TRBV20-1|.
CSAGGQGGYTF
TGCAGTGCTGGCGGACAGGGTGGCTACACCTTC
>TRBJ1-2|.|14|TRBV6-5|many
CASRSRGSNYGYTF
TGTGCCAGCAGATCGAGAGGGTCCAACTATGGCTACACCTTC
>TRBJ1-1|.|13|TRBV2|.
CASSEGRQGEAFF
TGTGCCAGCAGTGAGGGCCGCCAGGGAGAAGCTTTCTTT
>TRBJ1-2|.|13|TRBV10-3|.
CATSDRVRYGYTF
TGTGCCACGAGCGACAGAGTAAGATATGGCTACACCTTC
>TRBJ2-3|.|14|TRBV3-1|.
CASSQEGEPGTQYF
TGTGCCAGCAGCCAAGAAGGGGAGCCAGGTACGCAGTATTTT
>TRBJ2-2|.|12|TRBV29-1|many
CSVEKGAGELFF
TGCAGCGTTGAGAAGGGCGCCGGGGAGCTGTTTTTT
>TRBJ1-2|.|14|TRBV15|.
CATSRGPRNYGYTF
TGTGCCACCAGCAGAGGGCCCAGGAACTATGGCTACACCTTC
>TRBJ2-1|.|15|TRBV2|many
CASSEEESSYNEQFF
TGTGCCAGCAGTGAGGAGGAGTCTTCCTACAATGAGCAGTTCTTC
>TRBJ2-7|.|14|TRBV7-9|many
CATSTGRASYEQYF
TGTGCCACTAGTACCGGTCGCGCGTCCTACGAGCAGTACTTC
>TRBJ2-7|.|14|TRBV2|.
CASTGDASPGEQYF
TGTGCCAGCACGGGGGACGCCAGCCCGGGGGAGCAGTACTTC
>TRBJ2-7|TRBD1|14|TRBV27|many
CASSSGTGLYEQYF
TGTGCCAGCAGTTCCGGGACAGGGCTCTACGAGCAGTACTTC
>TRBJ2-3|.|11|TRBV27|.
CASGLADTQYF
TGTGCCAGCGGCTTGGCAGATACGCAGTATTTT
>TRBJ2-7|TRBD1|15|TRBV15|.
CATSRPGTGTYEQYF
TGTGCCACCAGCAGACCCGGGACAGGAACCTACGAGCAGTACTTC
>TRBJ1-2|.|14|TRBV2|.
CASSDAGWLSGYTF
TGTGCCAGCAGTGACGCAGGGTGGCTTTCTGGCTACACCTTC
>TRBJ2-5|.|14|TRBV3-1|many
CASSPGTSVETQYF
TGTGCCAGCAGTCCGGGGACGTCCGTGGAGACCCAGTACTTC
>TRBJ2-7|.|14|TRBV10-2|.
CASSDSNLGYEQYF
TGCGCCAGCAGTGATTCTAATCTAGGCTACGAGCAGTACTTC
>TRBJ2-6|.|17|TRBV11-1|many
CASSLENGGAGANVLTF
TGTGCCAGCAGCTTAGAGAATGGAGGGGCAGGGGCCAACGTCCTGACTTTC
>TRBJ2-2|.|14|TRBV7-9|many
CASTLEANTGELFF
TGTGCCAGCACACTAGAAGCGAACACCGGGGAGCTGTTTTTT
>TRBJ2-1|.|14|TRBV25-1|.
CASSGTTGGNEQFF
TGTGCCAGCAGTGGGACTACCGGAGGGAATGAGCAGTTCTTC
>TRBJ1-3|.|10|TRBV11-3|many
CASKGNTIYF
TGTGCCAGCAAGGGAAACACCATATATTTT
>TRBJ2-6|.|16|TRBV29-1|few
CSVETDSPRGANVLTF
TGCAGCGTTGAGACGGACTCCCCGAGGGGGGCCAACGTCCTGACTTTC
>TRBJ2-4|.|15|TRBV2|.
CASREDTWDKNIQYF
TGTGCCAGCAGAGAGGACACCTGGGACAAAAACATTCAGTACTTC
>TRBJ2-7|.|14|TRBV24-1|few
CATSEGGRTYEQYF
TGTGCCACCAGTGAAGGGGGACGGACCTACGAGCAGTACTTC
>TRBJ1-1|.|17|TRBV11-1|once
CASSHRGGPTRAAETFF
TGTGCCAGCAGCCACCGGGGAGGGCCTACTCGGGCGGCTGAAACTTTCTTT
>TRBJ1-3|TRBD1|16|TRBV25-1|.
CASSGRGQNHGNTIYF
TGTGCCAGCAGTGGCCGGGGACAGAATCACGGAAACACCATATATTTT
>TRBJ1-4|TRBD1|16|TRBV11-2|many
CASSPSDGTGLEKLFF
TGTGCCAGCAGCCCGAGTGACGGGACAGGGCTTGAAAAACTGTTTTTT
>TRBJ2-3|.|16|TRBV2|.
CASSEWASEGADTQYF
TGTGCCAGCAGTGAATGGGCTAGCGAGGGGGCAGATACGCAGTATTTT